Listed below are T cell receptor beta chains from one sample, sequenced in a study of spatial heterogeneity in lung cancer. MiXCR, applied by TCRdb to the 5' RACE reads, yields one record per CDR3 protein. The data contain some 21,000 distinct CDR3 sequences, less than 3.5% of them singletons. The input for sequencing was PBMCs, taken at surgery. These receptors were collected from a female donor with early-stage non-small cell lung cancer. CDR3s include the opening cysteine and the closing phenylalanine or tryptophan. The D gene is left open where the match is weak. The listing skips clone size in some rows; elsewhere it reads once, few, many or a size class.

>-|many|TRBV30|TRBJ2-1
CAWTIRNEQFF
>-|-|TRBV25-1|TRBJ2-5
CASIPWGAQETQYF
>-|many|TRBV29-1|TRBJ2-1
CSVEVGMTFNEQFF
>TRBD2|many|TRBV28|TRBJ2-7
CASSLLPTGTSGSYEQYF
>TRBD2|many|TRBV6-2/TRBV6-3|TRBJ2-2
CASSSLGLAGFAGELFF
>TRBD2|many|TRBV5-3|TRBJ2-1
CARKVVDLAGCVFSYNEQFF
>-|many|TRBV5-1|TRBJ1-1
CASSSQGYTEAFF
>-|many|TRBV12-3/TRBV12-4|TRBJ1-5
CASRPTGNQPQHF
>-|many|TRBV2|TRBJ2-7
CASSVSYEQYF
>-|-|TRBV12-3/TRBV12-4|TRBJ1-6
CASRPGTPGNSPLHF
>-|many|TRBV10-3|TRBJ2-1
CAITEDPDDEQFF
>TRBD2|many|TRBV11-2|TRBJ2-5
CASSSARLAGVLGETQYF
>-|many|TRBV5-1|TRBJ1-5
CASSLETFGQPQHF
>-|many|TRBV12-3/TRBV12-4|TRBJ1-5
CASTPGGDQPQHF
>-|many|TRBV11-2|TRBJ2-1
CASSYFRDQQFF
>-|-|TRBV20-1|TRBJ2-2
CSAGNRVAGELFF
>-|many|TRBV29-1|TRBJ1-2
CSVVEVEYGYTF
>-|many|TRBV4-2|TRBJ2-2
CASSLGRNANTGELFF
>TRBD2|many|TRBV20-1|TRBJ2-7
CSARSGLVGEYF
>-|many|TRBV2|TRBJ2-3
CASMEGGTDTQYF
>-|many|TRBV5-1|TRBJ2-2
CASSSPLGPNTGELFF
>TRBD2|medium-sized|TRBV3-1|TRBJ2-7
CASSRTSGRRDEQYF
>TRBD2|many|TRBV3-1|TRBJ2-1
CASSQAGLANEQFF
>-|many|TRBV20-1|TRBJ1-5
CSASSGANQPQHF